This T cell receptor beta chain originates from a study of cytomegalovirus exposure and HLA in healthy donors. The J segment lost 5 bases and the V segment lost 6 bases, leaving 17 bases of the junction unmatched. This CDR3 comprises 17 residues. Per the germline V gene, CDR1 is MNHEY and CDR2 is SMNVEV (reference sequence). Amplification used 60 Vbeta primers and 13 Jbeta primers. Authors' analysis steps: In a later analysis, the count reached 80 million or so unique TCR beta chains, with roughly 9.9 million shared. Libraries were prepared by immunoSEQ multiplex PCR; TCRdb keeps only in-frame clonotypes and omits some of them. That table is the source of V, J and clone size, and D and trimming were worked out from the DNA. Counted here are over 90,000 clones, around 77% occurring once; the ten biggest clones make up 8.5% to 10%.

Sequenced sample: PBMCs. The rearrangement uses TRBV27 and TRBJ2-7; the match to TRBD2 covers 9 bases. The sequence derives from a male donor in good health and CMV-seropositive. The CDR3 DNA reads as TGTGCCAGCAGCCCCGGGACTAGCTCTTTTACGGCCCACGAGCAGTACTTC. Residues: CASSPGTSSFTAHEQYF.